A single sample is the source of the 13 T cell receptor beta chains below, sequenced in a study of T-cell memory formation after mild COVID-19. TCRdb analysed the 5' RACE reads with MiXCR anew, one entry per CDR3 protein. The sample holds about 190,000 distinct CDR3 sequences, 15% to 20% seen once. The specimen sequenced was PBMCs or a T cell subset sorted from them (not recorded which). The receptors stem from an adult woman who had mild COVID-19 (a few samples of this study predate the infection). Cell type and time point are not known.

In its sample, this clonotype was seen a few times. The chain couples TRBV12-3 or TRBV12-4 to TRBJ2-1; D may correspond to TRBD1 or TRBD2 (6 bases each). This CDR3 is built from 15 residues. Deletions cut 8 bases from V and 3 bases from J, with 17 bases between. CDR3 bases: TGTGCCAGCTCCCTAGGAGGGGGGTACTACAATGAGCAGTTCTTC. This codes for CASSLGGGYYNEQFF.

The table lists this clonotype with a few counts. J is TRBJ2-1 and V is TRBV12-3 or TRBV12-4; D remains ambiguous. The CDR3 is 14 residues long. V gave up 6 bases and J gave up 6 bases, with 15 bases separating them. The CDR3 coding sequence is TGTGCCAGCAGCGAATTGGCAGGCCCCAATGAGCAGTTCTTC. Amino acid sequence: CASSELAGPNEQFF.

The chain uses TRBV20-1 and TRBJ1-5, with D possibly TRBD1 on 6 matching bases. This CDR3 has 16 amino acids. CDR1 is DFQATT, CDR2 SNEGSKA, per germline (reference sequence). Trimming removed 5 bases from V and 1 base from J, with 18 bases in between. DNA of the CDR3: TGCAGTGCTTCCGCGTCCGGGACAACAAGCAATCAGCCCCAGCATTTT. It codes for CSASASGTTSNQPQHF.

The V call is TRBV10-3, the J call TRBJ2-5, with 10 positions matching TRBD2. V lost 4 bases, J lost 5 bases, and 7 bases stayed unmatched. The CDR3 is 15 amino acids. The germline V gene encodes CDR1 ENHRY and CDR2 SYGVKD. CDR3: CAISGSGGAGETQYF. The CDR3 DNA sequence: TGTGCCATCAGTGGGAGCGGGGGGGCCGGGGAGACCCAGTACTTC.

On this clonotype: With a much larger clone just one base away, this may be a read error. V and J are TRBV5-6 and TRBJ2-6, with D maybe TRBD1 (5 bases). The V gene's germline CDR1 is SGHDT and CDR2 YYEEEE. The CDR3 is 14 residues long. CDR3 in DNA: TGTGCCAGCAGCCGGATAACTGGGGCCAACGTCATGACTTTC. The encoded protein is CASSRITGANVMTF.

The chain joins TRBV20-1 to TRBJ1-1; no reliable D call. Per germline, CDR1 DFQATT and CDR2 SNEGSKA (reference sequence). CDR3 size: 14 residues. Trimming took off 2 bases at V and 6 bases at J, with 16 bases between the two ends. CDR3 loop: CSARSPGGRPEAFF. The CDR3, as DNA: TGCAGTGCTAGATCCCCGGGCGGCCGCCCTGAAGCTTTCTTT.

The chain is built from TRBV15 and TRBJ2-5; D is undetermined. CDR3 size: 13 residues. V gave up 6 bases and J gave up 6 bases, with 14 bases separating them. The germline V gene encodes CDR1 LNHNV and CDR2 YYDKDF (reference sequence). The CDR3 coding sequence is TGTGCCACCAGTAGGACCGCCCAGAAGACCCAGTACTTC. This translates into CATSRTAQKTQYF.

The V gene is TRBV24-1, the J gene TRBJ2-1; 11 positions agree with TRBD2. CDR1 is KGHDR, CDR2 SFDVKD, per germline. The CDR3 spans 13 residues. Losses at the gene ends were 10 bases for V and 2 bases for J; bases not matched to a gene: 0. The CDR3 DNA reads TGTGCCACGGGACTAGCGGCCTACAATGAGCAGTTCTTC. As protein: CATGLAAYNEQFF.

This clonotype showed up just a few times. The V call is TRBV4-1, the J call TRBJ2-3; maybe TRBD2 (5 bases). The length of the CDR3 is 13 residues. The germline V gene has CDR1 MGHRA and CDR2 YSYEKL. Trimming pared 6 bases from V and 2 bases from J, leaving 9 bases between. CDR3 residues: CASSRTLTDTQYF. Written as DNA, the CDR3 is TGCGCCAGCAGTCGGACTCTCACAGATACGCAGTATTTT.

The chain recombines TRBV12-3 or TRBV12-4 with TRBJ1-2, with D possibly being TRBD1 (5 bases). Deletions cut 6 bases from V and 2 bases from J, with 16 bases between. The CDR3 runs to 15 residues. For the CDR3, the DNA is TGTGCCAGCAGACCGTCCGGGGGGGGAAACTATGGCTACACCTTC. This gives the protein CASRPSGGGNYGYTF.

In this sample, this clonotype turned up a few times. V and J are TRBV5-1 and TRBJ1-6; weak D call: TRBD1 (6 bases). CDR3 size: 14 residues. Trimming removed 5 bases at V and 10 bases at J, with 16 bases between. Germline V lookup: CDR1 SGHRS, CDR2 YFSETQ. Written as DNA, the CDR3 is TGCGCCAGCAGGGGTGAGGGGGTTGGATCACCCCTCCACTTT. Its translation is CASRGEGVGSPLHF.

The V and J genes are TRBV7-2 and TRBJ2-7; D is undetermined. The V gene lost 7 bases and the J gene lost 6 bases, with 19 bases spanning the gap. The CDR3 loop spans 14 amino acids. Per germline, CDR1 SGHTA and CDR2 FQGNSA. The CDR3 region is CASTTTRRSGEQYF. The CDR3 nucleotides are TGTGCCAGCACCACAACGAGGCGCTCCGGCGAGCAGTACTTC.

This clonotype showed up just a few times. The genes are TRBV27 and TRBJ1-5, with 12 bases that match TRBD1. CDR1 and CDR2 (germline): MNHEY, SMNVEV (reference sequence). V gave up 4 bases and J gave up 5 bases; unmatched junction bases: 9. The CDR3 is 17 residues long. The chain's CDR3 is CASSSSRDRGHDQPQHF. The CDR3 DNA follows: TGTGCCAGCAGTTCCTCCCGGGACAGGGGGCATGATCAGCCCCAGCATTTT.